The clone carrying this T cell receptor (beta chain) was found a few times. Germline V gene sequence: CDR1 SGHKS, CDR2 YYEKEE (reference sequence). CDR3 length equals 14 residues. V was trimmed by 7 bases and J by 1 base, leaving 14 bases between them. Researchers made TCR cDNA using 5'RACE template switching, and this step added a universal primer site and UMIs. TCRdb redid the calling of the 5' RACE reads with MiXCR, one entry per CDR3 protein. The data show 300,000 to 400,000 distinct CDR3 sequences, with roughly 8.7% seen just once and over 15% held by the top ten. This entry is derived from a study of T cells after yellow fever vaccination. The wider study: The authors prepared low-cell-number fractions using SMART-Seq v4 Ultra Low Input.

The receptor was derived from a man in his late teens or twenties who received the YFV17D yellow fever vaccine. The chain employs TRBV5-5 and TRBJ2-5; a weak D match, TRBD2 (6 bases). The material was PBMCs, obtained on the day of the first yellow fever vaccination. DNA for the CDR3: TGTGCCAGCTCCGGAGGGGCTACCCAAGAGACCCAGTACTTC. Translation gives CASSGGATQETQYF.